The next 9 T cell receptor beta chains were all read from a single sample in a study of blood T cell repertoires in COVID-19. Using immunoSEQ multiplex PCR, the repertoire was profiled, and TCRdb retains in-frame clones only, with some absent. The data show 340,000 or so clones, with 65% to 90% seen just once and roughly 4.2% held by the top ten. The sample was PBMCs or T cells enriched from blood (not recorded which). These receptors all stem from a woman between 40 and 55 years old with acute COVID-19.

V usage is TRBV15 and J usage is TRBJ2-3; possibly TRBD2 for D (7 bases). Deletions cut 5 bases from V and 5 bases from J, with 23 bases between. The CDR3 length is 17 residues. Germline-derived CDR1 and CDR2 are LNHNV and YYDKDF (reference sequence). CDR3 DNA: TGTGCCACCAGCGGCCCGGGGGGCGGGAGATCCCAAGATACGCAGTATTTT. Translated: CATSGPGGGRSQDTQYF.

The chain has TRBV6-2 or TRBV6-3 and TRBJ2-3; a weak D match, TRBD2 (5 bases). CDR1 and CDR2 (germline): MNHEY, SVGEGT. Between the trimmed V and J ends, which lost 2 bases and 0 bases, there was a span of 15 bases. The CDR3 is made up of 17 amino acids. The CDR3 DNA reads TGTGCCAGCAGTTACCCCCCTTTAGCGACTAGCACAGATACGCAGTATTTT. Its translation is CASSYPPLATSTDTQYF.

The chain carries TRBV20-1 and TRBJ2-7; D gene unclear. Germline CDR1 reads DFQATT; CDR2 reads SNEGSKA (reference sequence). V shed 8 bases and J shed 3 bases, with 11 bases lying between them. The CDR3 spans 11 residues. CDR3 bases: TGCAGTACTGACATTCACTACGAGCAGTACTTC. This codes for CSTDIHYEQYF.

DNA for the CDR3: TGTGCCAGCAGTTCCGCAGGGATCTCCTACAATGAGCAGTTCTTC. It translates to CASSSAGISYNEQFF. The V call is TRBV5-4, the J call TRBJ2-1, with a possible D match to TRBD1 (5 bases). This CDR3 spans 15 amino acids. The V end was cut by 5 bases, the J end by 0 bases, with 12 bases between. Germline assignment: CDR1 SGHNT and CDR2 YYREEE (reference sequence).

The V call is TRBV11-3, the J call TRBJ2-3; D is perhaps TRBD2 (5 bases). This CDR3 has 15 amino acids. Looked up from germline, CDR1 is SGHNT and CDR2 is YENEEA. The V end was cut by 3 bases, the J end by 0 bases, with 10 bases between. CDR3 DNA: TGTGCCAGCAGCTTGGGAGTGACTAGCACAGATACGCAGTATTTT. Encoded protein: CASSLGVTSTDTQYF.

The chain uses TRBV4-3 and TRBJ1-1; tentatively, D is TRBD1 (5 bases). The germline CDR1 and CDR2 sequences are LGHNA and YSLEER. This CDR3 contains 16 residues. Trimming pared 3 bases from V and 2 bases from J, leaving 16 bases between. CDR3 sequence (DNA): TGCGCCAGCAGCCATAAACCGGGGGGAGGAAACACTGAAGCTTTCTTT. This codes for CASSHKPGGGNTEAFF.

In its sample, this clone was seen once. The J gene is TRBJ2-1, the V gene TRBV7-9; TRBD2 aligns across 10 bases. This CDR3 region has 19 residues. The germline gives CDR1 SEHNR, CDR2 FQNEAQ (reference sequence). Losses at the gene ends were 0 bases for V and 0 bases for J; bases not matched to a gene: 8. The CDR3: CASSLALAGVQISYNEQFF. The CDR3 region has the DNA TGTGCCAGCAGCTTAGCCCTAGCGGGAGTGCAGATCTCCTACAATGAGCAGTTCTTC.

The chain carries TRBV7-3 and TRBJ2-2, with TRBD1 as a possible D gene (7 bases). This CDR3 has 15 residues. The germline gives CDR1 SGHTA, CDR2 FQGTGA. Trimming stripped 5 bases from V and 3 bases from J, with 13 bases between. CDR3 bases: TGTGCCAGCAGCCGCGACAGGGACTACACCGGGGAGCTGTTTTTT. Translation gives CASSRDRDYTGELFF. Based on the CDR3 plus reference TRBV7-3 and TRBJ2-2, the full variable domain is GAGVSQTPSNKVTEKGKYVELRCDPISGHTALYWYRQSLGQGPEFLIYFQGTGAADDSGLPNDRFFAVRPEGSVSTLKIQRTERGDSAVYLCASSRDRDYTGELFFGEGSRLTVL.

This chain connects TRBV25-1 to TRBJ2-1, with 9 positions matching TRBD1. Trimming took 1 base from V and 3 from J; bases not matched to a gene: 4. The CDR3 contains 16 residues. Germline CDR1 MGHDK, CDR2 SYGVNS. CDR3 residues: CASSESGTGLYNEQFF. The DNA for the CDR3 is TGTGCCAGCAGTGAATCGGGGACAGGGCTCTACAATGAGCAGTTCTTC.